The source of this T cell receptor (beta chain) is a study of blood T cells in healthy people across ages. Study-level findings and limits: Estimated diversity across one million T cells was deemed an underestimate. The study could not conclusively compare naive and antigen-experienced cells, given its unsorted PBMCs.

Sample-barcoded 5' priming and a J-beta primer mix drove a second PCR of about 6 to 12 cycles. Paired-end reads containing CDR3 totaled no fewer than 2.5 million for each sample. One entry per CDR3 protein results from TCRdb running MiXCR on the 5' RACE reads. The profile shows hundreds of thousands of distinct CDR3 sequences, approximately 30% of them singletons. This clonotype came up a few times. The target antigen is unknown. The receptor's source is a woman over 75 in good health. Sequencing was done on a sample of blood.

The CDR3 loop is CASSLQGLESPLHF. CDR3 DNA: TGTGCCAGCAGTTTACAAGGGTTGGAATCACCCCTCCACTTT. The chain uses TRBV12-3 or TRBV12-4 and TRBJ1-6; D is ambiguous. Trimming took 2 bases from V and 10 from J, leaving 12 bases between them. The length of the CDR3 is 14 residues.